This T cell receptor beta chain derives from a study of blood T cell repertoires in COVID-19. Profiling relied on immunoSEQ multiplex PCR, and the TCRdb table lists in-frame clones only, not all of them. The sample lists under 250,000 clones; about 91% were seen once. Germline V CDR1 and CDR2: SGHNT, YYREEE (reference sequence). This CDR3 region has 14 residues. V lost 4 bases to trimming and J lost 5 bases, with 12 bases between them. The clonotype comes from a woman between 35 and 50 years old with acute or convalescent COVID-19. The gene calls are TRBV5-4 and TRBJ2-2; D remains unclear. The sequencing input was peripheral blood. In DNA form, the CDR3 reads TGTGCCAGCAGCCCGGCGGTCGGTACCGGGGAGCTGTTTTTT. It encodes CASSPAVGTGELFF.